This T cell receptor (beta chain) was recorded in a study of STAT5B mutations in CD4+ large granular lymphocyte leukemia. To note about this clone: The antigen remains undetermined.

The study's findings and limits: Without putative leukemic clones, patient CD4-sorted repertoires remained more clonal than healthy CD4+ repertoires. Compared with healthy controls (2/35), patient top clones favored TRBV06 (8/27).

Germline V gives CDR1 SGHTA, CDR2 FQGNSA. There are 14 residues in the CDR3. In the original workflow: A productive frequency of 2.59 x 10-5 was the lowest detectable. Profiling relied on immunoSEQ multiplex PCR, and the TCRdb table lists in-frame clones only, not all of them. The D gene and trimming were derived from the DNA, and the V and J assignments and clone size from that table. This table has 30,000 to 40,000 clones, approximately 89% appearing once. Healthy controls were blood donor buffy coats. The sequencing input was CD4+ T cells from blood buffy coats. The receptor was derived from a human donor in good health. The rearrangement uses TRBV7-2 and TRBJ2-5, with D possibly matching TRBD1 (7 bases). The J call could be wrong; TRBJ2-7 is a better fit for the DNA end. CDR3 DNA: TGTGCCAGCAGCCCCCAGGGGGGCGGGTACGAGCAGTACTTC. Encoded protein: CASSPQGGGYEQYF.